A selection of T cell receptor beta chains follows, all from one sample in a study of T-cell memory formation after mild COVID-19. Via MiXCR, TCRdb re-called the 5' RACE reads, giving one row per CDR3 protein. In the table there are 95,000 to 110,000 distinct CDR3 sequences, about an eighth of which are singletons. Sequencing was carried out using PBMCs or a T cell subset sorted from them (not recorded which). These receptors all come from a man younger than 30 who had mild COVID-19 (a few samples of this study predate the infection). Cell type and time point are not known. The CDR3 runs from the conserved cysteine through the conserved F or W.

V gene: TRBV7-2; J gene: TRBJ2-3; CDR3 protein: CASSWEGGADTQYF
V gene: TRBV27; J gene: TRBJ2-5; CDR3 protein: CASSPAGAGGTQETQYF
V gene: TRBV9; J gene: TRBJ2-1; CDR3 protein: CASSVEQGSGNEQFF
V gene: TRBV7-9; J gene: TRBJ1-1; CDR3 protein: CASSPPGRPTEAFF
V gene: TRBV3-2; J gene: TRBJ2-3; CDR3 protein: CASSSRRVGRGNSDTQYF
V gene: TRBV28; J gene: TRBJ2-5; CDR3 protein: CASSSRAGEETQYF
V gene: TRBV15; J gene: TRBJ2-1; CDR3 protein: CATSTPTSGGYNEQFF
V gene: TRBV4-2; J gene: TRBJ1-1; CDR3 protein: CASSQGWTEAFF
V gene: TRBV4-2; J gene: TRBJ2-2; CDR3 protein: CASSQVTWTNTGELFF
V gene: TRBV20-1; J gene: TRBJ2-3; CDR3 protein: CSAIAGTDTQYF